This T cell receptor (beta chain) was recovered during a study of tumor and adjacent non-tumor tissue in lung cancer. Study details: Patients were aged roughly 30 to 76, 10 men and about five women, stage I to III.

The study's findings and limits: Compared with tumor, normal lung showed significantly lower TCR diversity. Tumor repertoires had a smaller top 100 clone share than normal lung.

The CDR3 is made up of 17 amino acids. Germline-derived CDR1 and CDR2 are SGHNT and YENEEA. A modified ARM-PCR protocol with three rounds of nested PCR amplified TCRbeta. Via MiXCR, TCRdb re-called the multiplex PCR reads, giving one row per CDR3 protein. The table records 90,000 to 110,000 distinct CDR3 sequences, about 63% of them present only once. About this clonotype: What it recognizes is unknown. An end of the junction does not agree with germline; a read error may underlie this.

The template was RNA from unsorted bulk tissue. This non-tumor lung sample came from over 3 cm beyond the tumor edge. Sequenced: distant non-tumor lung tissue. The rearrangement links TRBV11-3 to TRBJ2-1; 8 nucleotides align to TRBD2. The TCR originated in a man aged 60 to 75 with non-small cell lung cancer. The CDR3 coding sequence is TGTGCCAGAAGCTTAGATGGTACCAGCGGGAGACGCAATGAGCAGTTCTTT. Protein: CARSLDGTSGRRNEQFF.